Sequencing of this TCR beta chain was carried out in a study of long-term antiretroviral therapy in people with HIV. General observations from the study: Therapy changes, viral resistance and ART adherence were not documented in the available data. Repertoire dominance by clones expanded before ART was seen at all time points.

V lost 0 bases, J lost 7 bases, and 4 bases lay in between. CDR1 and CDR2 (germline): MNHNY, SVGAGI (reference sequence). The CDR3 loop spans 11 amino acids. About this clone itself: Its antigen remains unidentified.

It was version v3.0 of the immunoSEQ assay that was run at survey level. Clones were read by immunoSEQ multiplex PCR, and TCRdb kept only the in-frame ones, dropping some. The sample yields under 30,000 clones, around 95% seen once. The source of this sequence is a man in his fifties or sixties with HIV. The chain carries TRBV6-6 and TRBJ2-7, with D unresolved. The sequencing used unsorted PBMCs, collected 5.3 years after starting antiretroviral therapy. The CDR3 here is CASSYSWEQYF. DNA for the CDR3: TGTGCCAGCAGTTACTCTTGGGAGCAGTACTTC.